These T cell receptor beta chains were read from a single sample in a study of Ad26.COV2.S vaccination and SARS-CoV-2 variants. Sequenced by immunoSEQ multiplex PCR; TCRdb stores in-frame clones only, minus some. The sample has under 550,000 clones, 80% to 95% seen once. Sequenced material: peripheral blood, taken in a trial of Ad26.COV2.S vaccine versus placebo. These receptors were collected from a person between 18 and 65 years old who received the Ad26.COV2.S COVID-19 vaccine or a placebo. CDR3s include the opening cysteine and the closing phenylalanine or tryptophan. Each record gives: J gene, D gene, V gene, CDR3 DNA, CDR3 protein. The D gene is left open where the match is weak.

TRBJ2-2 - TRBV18 TGTGCCAGCTCATTCCTGAACACCGGGGAGCTGTTTTTT CASSFLNTGELFF
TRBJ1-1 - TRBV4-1 TGCGCCAGCAGCCGCCAGACAGGAGATACTGAAGCTTTCTTT CASSRQTGDTEAFF
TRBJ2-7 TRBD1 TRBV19 TGTGCCAGTAGCCCCGGACAGGGGGCGGACGAGCAGTACTTC CASSPGQGADEQYF
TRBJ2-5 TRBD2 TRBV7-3 TGTGCCAGCAGCTTAGGGTCTTTGGCGGGAGGGGGAGAGACCCAGTACTTC CASSLGSLAGGGETQYF
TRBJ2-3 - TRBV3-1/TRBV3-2 TGTGCCAGCAGCCTTCTTACTAAAGATACGCAGTATTTT CASSLLTKDTQYF
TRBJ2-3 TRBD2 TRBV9 TGTGCCAGCAGCGCGCCTAGCGGGAGCGCCACAGATACGCAGTATTTT CASSAPSGSATDTQYF
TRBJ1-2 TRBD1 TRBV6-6 TGTGCCAGCAGTACCGGACAGGGGCGCGGCTACACCTTC CASSTGQGRGYTF
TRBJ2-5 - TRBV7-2 TGTGCCAGCAGCCGACCTCTAGGGGAGACCCAGTACTTC CASSRPLGETQYF
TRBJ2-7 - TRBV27 TGTGCCAGCAGTTTCCAGGACTCAACCTACGAGCAGTACTTC CASSFQDSTYEQYF
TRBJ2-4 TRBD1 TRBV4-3 TGCGCCAGCAGCCTACTCGGACAGGGGCCAAACATTCAGTACTTC CASSLLGQGPNIQYF
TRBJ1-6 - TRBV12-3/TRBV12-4 TGTGCCAGCAGCCAGGGATCGGGTTCACCCCTCCACTTT CASSQGSGSPLHF
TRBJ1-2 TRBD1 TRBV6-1 TGTGCCAGCAGTGAAGGGACAGGGCAAAATGGCTACACCTTC CASSEGTGQNGYTF
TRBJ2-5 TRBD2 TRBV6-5 TGTGCCAGCAGTCGACTAGGACTAGGGGAGACCCAGTACTTC CASSRLGLGETQYF
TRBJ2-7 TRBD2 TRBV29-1 TGCAGCGTTGAGGGCGGGGGCTACGAGCAGTACTTC CSVEGGGYEQYF
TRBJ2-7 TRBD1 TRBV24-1 TGTGCCGATGCCCCCGGGACAGGGTTTTCCGAGCAGTACTTC CADAPGTGFSEQYF
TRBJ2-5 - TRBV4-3 TGCGCCAGCAGCCAAATTCCGACAGGACAGATTAATCAAGAGACCCAGTACTTC CASSQIPTGQINQETQYF